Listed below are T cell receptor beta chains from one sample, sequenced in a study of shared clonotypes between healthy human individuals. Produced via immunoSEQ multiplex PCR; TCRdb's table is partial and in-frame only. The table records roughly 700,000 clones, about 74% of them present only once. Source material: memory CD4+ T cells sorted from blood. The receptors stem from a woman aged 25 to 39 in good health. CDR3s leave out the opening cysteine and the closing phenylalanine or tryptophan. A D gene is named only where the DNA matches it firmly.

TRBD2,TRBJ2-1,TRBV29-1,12,SVGISGAYNEQF
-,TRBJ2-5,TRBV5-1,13,ASSLGGRRQETQY
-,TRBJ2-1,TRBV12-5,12,ASGLSGAGNEQF
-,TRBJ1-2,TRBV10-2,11,ASMRDINYGYT
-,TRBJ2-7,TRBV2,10,ASSRDFYEQY
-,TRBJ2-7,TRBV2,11,ASTRDTSYEQY
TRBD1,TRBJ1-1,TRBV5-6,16,ASSLRIVTGDWNTEAF
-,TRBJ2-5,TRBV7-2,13,ASSLRKDGIETQY
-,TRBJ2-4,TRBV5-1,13,ASSIDGNNKNIQY
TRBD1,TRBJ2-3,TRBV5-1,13,ASSTTGDGADTQY
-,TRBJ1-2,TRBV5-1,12,ASSLVGDGYGYT
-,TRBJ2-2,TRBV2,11,ASSEGTTGELF
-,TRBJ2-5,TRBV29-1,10,SAGTDGETQY
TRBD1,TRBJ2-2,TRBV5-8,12,ASSPRTGPGELF
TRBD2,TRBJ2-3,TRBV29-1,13,SVRASGRGPDTQY
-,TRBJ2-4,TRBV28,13,ASSLGGAGKNIQY
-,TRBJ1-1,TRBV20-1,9,SAVRNTEAF
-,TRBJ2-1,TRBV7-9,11,ASSLGTYQPGF
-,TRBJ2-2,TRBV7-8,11,ASSLGGRGELF
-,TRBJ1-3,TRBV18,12,ASSPGALKNTIY
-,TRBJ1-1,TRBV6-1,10,ASSEMYTEAF
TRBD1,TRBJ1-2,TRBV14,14,ASSQDLGQGSYGYT
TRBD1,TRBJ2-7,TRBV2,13,ASSEARTGGYEQY
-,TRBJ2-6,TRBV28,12,ASSFSSGANVLT
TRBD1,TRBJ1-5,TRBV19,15,ASSIGRAGGLNQPQH
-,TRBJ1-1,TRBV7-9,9,ASSLVNEAF
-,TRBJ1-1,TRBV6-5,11,ACRQSLNTEAF
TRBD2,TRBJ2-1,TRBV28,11,ASSYGLANEQF
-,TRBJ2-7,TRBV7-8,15,ASSLVGRGRSSYEQY
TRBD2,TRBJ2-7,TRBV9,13,ASSAQPGLAYEQY
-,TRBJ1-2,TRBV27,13,ASAPGPSWNYGYT
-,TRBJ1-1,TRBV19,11,ASSASGDTEAF
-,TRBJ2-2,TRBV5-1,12,ASSYGTETGELF
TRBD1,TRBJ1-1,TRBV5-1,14,ASSFATTGVNTEAF
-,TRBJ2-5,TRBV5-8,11,ASSHQGSETQY
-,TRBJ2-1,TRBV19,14,ASRGFRRATYNEQF
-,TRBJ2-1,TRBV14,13,ASSPPGSSYNEQF
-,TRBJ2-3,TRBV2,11,ASSEARGDTQY
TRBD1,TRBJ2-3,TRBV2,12,ASRPGQGPDTQY
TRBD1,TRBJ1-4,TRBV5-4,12,ASSAGQHNEKLF
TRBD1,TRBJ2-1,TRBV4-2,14,ASSQDAGTGVNEQF
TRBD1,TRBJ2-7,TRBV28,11,ASSPGQGHEQY
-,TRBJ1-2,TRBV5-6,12,ASSPLDSPYGYT
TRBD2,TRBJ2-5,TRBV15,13,ATSSGLAGRETQY
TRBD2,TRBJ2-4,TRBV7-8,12,ASSSVAGGNIQY
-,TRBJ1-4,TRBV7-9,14,ASSLEPTGPNEKLF
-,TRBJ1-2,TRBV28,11,ASIGRGLGGYT
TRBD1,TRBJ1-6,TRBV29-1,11,SAKDRVDSPLH
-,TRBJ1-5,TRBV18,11,ASSPPGLQPQH
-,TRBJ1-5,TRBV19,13,ASSPGRHFNQPQH
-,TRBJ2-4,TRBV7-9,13,ASRNRRRTKNIQY
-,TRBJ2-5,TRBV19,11,ATRVPRGETQY
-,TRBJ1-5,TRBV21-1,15,ASDLRTVGNLNQPQH
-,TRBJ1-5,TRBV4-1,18,ASSHPRTGPNPYSNQPQH
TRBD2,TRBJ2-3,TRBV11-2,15,ASSRRLAGPSRDTQY
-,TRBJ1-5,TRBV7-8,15,ASSSKTGLYSNQPQH
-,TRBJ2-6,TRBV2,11,ASTLSGANVLT
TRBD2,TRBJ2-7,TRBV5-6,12,ASSSSGRFYEQY
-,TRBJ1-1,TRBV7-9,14,ASSSSQTGLNTEAF
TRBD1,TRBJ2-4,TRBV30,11,AWKDRGKNIQY